Each of the 17 T cell receptor beta chains below was sequenced from the same sample in a study of sequential checkpoint blockade in melanoma. The data were produced by immunoSEQ multiplex PCR, yet TCRdb's version contains in-frame clones alone and is incomplete. The table records about 3,400 clones, 55% to 80% of them present only once. Treatment given: randomized to nivolumab then ipilimumab (arm A) or the reverse (arm B). The source was CD8+ T cells sorted from blood (inferred from file names), collected from a patient given nivolumab and ipilimumab in sequence. These receptors originate from a human donor with melanoma.

This clone was found a few times. Other DNA sequences from this sample encode an identical CDR3 as well. The rearrangement uses TRBV7-9 and TRBJ2-1; 7 positions match TRBD2. Unmatched junction bases numbered 7, after V lost 5 bases and J lost 0 bases. The CDR3 extends over 16 amino acids. CDR1 is SEHNR, CDR2 FQNEAQ, per germline (reference sequence). CDR3 in DNA: TGTGCCAGCAGCCCACGTGGCGGGAGCTCCTACAATGAGCAGTTCTTC. Its protein is CASSPRGGSSYNEQFF.

The gene calls are TRBV19 and TRBJ2-1; 9 bases fit TRBD2. The CDR3 sequence is 15 residues long. The ends lost 6 bases at V and 1 base at J; junction bases unmatched: 4. CDR1 and CDR2 from the germline V gene are LNHDA and SQIVND (reference sequence). The CDR3 DNA is TGTGCCAGTAGGGCTAGCGGGGTGTCCTACAATGAGCAGTTCTTC. Translated: CASRASGVSYNEQFF.

The genes are TRBV9 and TRBJ1-5; 11 positions match TRBD1. The V and J ends lost 2 bases and 6 bases, in that order; junction bases with no gene match: 4. In germline, CDR1 is SGDLS, CDR2 YYNGEE. The CDR3 is 15 residues long. CDR3 amino acids: CASSVGDRGVQPQHF. The CDR3, as DNA: TGTGCCAGCAGCGTGGGGGACAGGGGGGTTCAGCCCCAGCATTTT.

The chain is built from TRBV4-2 and TRBJ2-7; D possibly corresponds to TRBD2 (6 bases). V gave up 1 base and J gave up 0 bases, with 10 bases separating them. CDR3 length equals 15 residues. Looked up from germline, CDR1 is LGHNA and CDR2 is YNFKEQ. Here the CDR3 reads CASSQASDYSYEQYF. CDR3 DNA sequence: TGTGCCAGCAGCCAAGCTTCGGACTACTCCTACGAGCAGTACTTC.

The V call is TRBV25-1, the J call TRBJ2-7; no reliable D call. Germline lookup yields CDR1 MGHDK and CDR2 SYGVNS. The V end was cut by 5 bases, the J end by 0 bases, with 5 bases between. The CDR3 spans 12 residues. The CDR3: CASSINSYEQYF. Written as DNA, the CDR3 is TGTGCCAGCAGTATAAACTCCTACGAGCAGTACTTC.

In its sample, this clone was seen a few times. The chain is built from TRBV2 and TRBJ1-1, with D possibly matching TRBD1 (6 bases). The ends were cut back, 2 bases at V and 3 bases at J, with 13 bases in the middle. CDR3 length: 15 residues. The germline V gene has CDR1 SNHLY and CDR2 FYNNEI. The CDR3 coding sequence is TGTGCCAGCAGTGAACAGGGGACATACTACACTGAAGCTTTCTTT. Translation gives CASSEQGTYYTEAFF.

V gene TRBV5-1 combines with J gene TRBJ1-4; 8 nucleotides match TRBD1. The CDR3 is 16 amino acids. CDR1 and CDR2 (germline): SGHRS, YFSETQ. V trimming: 4 bases; J trimming: 0 bases; junction bases outside the gene matches: 5. The CDR3 loop is CASSLDRGATNEKLFF. The DNA of the CDR3 is TGCGCCAGCAGCCTTGACAGGGGAGCAACTAATGAAAAACTGTTTTTT.

Only a few counts were recorded for this clone. The chain is built from TRBV7-9 and TRBJ2-2, with a possible D match to TRBD2 (7 bases). V was shortened by 7 bases and J by 3 bases, with 15 bases between the two germline ends. CDR1 is SEHNR, CDR2 FQNEAQ, per germline (reference sequence). The CDR3 totals 15 residues. CDR3 nucleotides: TGTGCCAGCACCGAAGCGGGACATTACACCGGGGAGCTGTTTTTT. Translating gives CASTEAGHYTGELFF. The full variable domain, in which reference TRBV7-9 and TRBJ2-2 provide the parts outside the CDR3, is DTGVSQNPRHKITKRGQNVTFRCDPISEHNRLYWYRQTLGQGPEFLTYFQNEAQLEKSRLLSDRFSAERPKGSFSTLEIQRTEQGDSAMYLCASTEAGHYTGELFFGEGSRLTVL.

CDR3 sequence (DNA): TGTGCCAGCAGTGAACATGACGGGGTCGGCACTAACTATGGCTACACCTTC. It yields the protein CASSEHDGVGTNYGYTF. The V gene is TRBV6-1, the J gene TRBJ1-2, with D unresolved. The germline V gene encodes CDR1 MNHNS and CDR2 SASEGT. The ends were cut back, 2 bases at V and 0 bases at J, with 16 bases in the middle. This CDR3 region has 17 residues.

The V and J genes are TRBV10-2 and TRBJ2-7; 8 positions agree with TRBD1. CDR1 is WSHSY, CDR2 SAAADI, per germline. This CDR3 spans 17 amino acids. With 2 bases clipped from V and 5 bases from J, the junction kept 14 bases outside the gene matches. CDR3 DNA: TGCGCCAGCAGTGAGGCTAAACCCGGGACAGGTGGGGACGAGCAGTACTTC. It encodes CASSEAKPGTGGDEQYF.

This clone has just one count. The V gene is TRBV2, the J gene TRBJ2-7; perhaps TRBD2 as D (7 bases). The CDR3 has 14 amino acids. CDR1 and CDR2 from the germline V gene are SNHLY and FYNNEI. Between the trimmed V and J ends, which lost 6 bases and 7 bases, there was a span of 19 bases. In nucleotides, the CDR3 is TGTGCCAGCAGATGGACAGAGCTGGGGGGGGAGCAGTACTTC. This translates into CASRWTELGGEQYF.

This clone was counted a few times. The CDR3 protein is CASSSMLAGGSTSYEQYF. CDR3 in DNA: TGTGCCAGCAGCTCGATGCTAGCGGGGGGTTCAACCAGCTACGAGCAGTACTTC. V is TRBV11-3 and J is TRBJ2-7; 11 bases line up with TRBD2. The ends lost 4 bases at V and 3 bases at J; junction bases unmatched: 14. Germline V CDR1 and CDR2: SGHNT, YENEEA. The CDR3 runs to 18 residues.

J is TRBJ1-1 and V is TRBV29-1; D gene unclear. With 3 bases removed from V and 0 bases from J, the gap between germline ends came to 5 bases. This CDR3 spans 12 amino acids. The V gene's germline CDR1 is SQVTM and CDR2 ANQGSEA. The CDR3 sequence is CSVDGVNTEAFF. CDR3 bases: TGCAGCGTTGACGGGGTGAACACTGAAGCTTTCTTT.

The V call is TRBV14, the J call TRBJ2-7; D possibly corresponds to TRBD1 (6 bases). The CDR3 totals 15 residues. Germline assignment: CDR1 SGHDN and CDR2 FVKESK. The V end was cut by 1 base, the J end by 0 bases, with 10 bases between. In nucleotides, the CDR3 is TGTGCCAGCAGCCAAGGCACAGGGCTCTCCTACGAGCAGTACTTC. It codes for CASSQGTGLSYEQYF.

The rearrangement uses TRBV15 and TRBJ2-7, with D possibly matching TRBD2 (5 bases). The CDR3 spans 13 residues. The ends were cut back, 4 bases at V and 3 bases at J, with 10 bases in the middle. Germline-derived CDR1 and CDR2 are LNHNV and YYDKDF (reference sequence). The CDR3 spells CATSTPGGYEQYF. DNA of the CDR3: TGTGCCACCAGCACCCCCGGAGGCTACGAGCAGTACTTC.

The J gene is TRBJ1-1, the V gene TRBV27, with 10 bases that match TRBD1. The CDR3 is 14 amino acids. CDR1 and CDR2 (germline): MNHEY, SMNVEV (reference sequence). After removal of 4 bases from V and 8 bases from J, the junction contained 7 bases not matched to a gene. CDR3 residues: CASSSGTGAGEAFF. The CDR3 bases are TGTGCCAGCAGTTCCGGGACAGGGGCTGGGGAAGCTTTCTTT.

CDR3 bases: TGTGCCAGCAGCTTAGACCTAGAGGCTAGCGGGGGTTGGCAGTACTTC. It is translated as CASSLDLEASGGWQYF. J is TRBJ2-7 and V is TRBV11-2; 10 bases are a match to TRBD2. From germline, CDR1 is SGHAT and CDR2 FQNNGV. The ends lost 0 bases at V and 9 bases at J; junction bases unmatched: 11. The CDR3 length is 16 residues.